The T cell receptor beta chain described here comes from a study of low-dose radiotherapy and immunotherapy resistance in tumors. Study details: Doses of 0.5 Gy per fraction every 2 weeks, totaling 6.5 Gy, went to Cohort 1. 1 Gy per fraction was delivered to Cohort 2 every two weeks, for 13 Gy total over 26 weeks. It was every two weeks, one day before radiation and immunotherapy, that intravenous cyclophosphamide 200 mg/m2 was given.

The time point was: before trial treatment. TRAV- and TRBV-specific primers primed first-strand cDNA, covering alpha and beta chains. Both a constant-region primer and a V-primer adapter served to amplify TCRs across 15 to 20 PCR cycles. Each CDR3 protein is one row after TCRdb ran MiXCR on the reads. The repertoire includes approximately 84,000 distinct CDR3 sequences, roughly a sixth of them detected once, and 2.8% sits in the top ten. J was trimmed by 7 bases and V by 4 bases; bases with no gene match: 6. The CDR3 length is 12 residues. Germline V lookup: CDR1 DFQATT, CDR2 SNEGSKA (reference sequence).

Source: PBMCs, taken before treatment. V usage is TRBV20-1 and J usage is TRBJ2-5, with 7 bases identical to TRBD1. The sequence was collected from a male donor with prostate cancer. The CDR3, as DNA: TGCAGTGCTAATAGACAGGGCGGGACCCAGTACTTC. Its translation: CSANRQGGTQYF.